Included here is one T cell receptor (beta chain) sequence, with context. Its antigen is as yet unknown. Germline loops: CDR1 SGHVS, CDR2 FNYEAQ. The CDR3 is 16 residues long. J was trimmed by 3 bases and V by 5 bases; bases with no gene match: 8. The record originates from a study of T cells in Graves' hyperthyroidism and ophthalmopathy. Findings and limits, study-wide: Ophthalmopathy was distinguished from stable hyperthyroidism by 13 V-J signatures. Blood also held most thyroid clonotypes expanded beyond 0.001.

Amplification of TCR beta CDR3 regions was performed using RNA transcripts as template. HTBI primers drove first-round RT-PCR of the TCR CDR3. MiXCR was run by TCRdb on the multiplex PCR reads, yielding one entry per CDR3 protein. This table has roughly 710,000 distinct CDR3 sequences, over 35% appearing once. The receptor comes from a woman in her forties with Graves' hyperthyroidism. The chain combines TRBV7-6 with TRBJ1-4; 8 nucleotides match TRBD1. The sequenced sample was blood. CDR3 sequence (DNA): TGTGCCAGCAGCGACAGGGGTCGGGGCCCTAATGAAAAACTGTTTTTT. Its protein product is CASSDRGRGPNEKLFF. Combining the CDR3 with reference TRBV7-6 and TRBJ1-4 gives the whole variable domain GAGVSQSPRYKVTKRGQDVALRCDPISGHVSLYWYRQALGQGPEFLTYFNYEAQQDKSGLPNDRFSAERPEGSISTLTIQRTEQRDSAMYRCASSDRGRGPNEKLFFGSGTQLSVL.